These 5 T cell receptor beta chains were all obtained from the same sample, sequenced in a study of blood T cell repertoires in COVID-19. The table came from immunoSEQ multiplex PCR; TCRdb's copy has only in-frame clones and leaves some out. The table shows 72,000 or so clones, with more than 80% occurring only once. The sequenced sample was peripheral blood. These receptors were taken from an elderly woman with active or convalescent COVID-19.

The chain carries TRBV27 and TRBJ2-2; 7 bases fit TRBD2. The CDR3 runs to 16 residues. Germline values: CDR1 MNHEY, CDR2 SMNVEV (reference sequence). V lost 3 bases to trimming and J lost 4 bases; unmatched junction nucleotides: 8. The CDR3 spells CASSLPAGSGTGELFF. The CDR3 nucleotides read TGTGCCAGCAGTTTGCCAGCGGGGTCGGGCACCGGGGAGCTGTTTTTT.

The chain couples TRBV10-3 to TRBJ1-5; no clear D gene. Germline V gives CDR1 ENHRY, CDR2 SYGVKD. Trimming shortened V by 10 bases and J by 0 bases, and 16 bases separated the two germline ends. CDR3 length equals 15 residues. The CDR3 coding sequence is TGTGCCACCCGACGAGGCCAATATAGCAATCAGCCCCAGCATTTT. Its translation is CATRRGQYSNQPQHF.

The chain links TRBV28 to TRBJ1-2, with 8 bases lining up with TRBD1. This CDR3 is 15 amino acids long. Germline V CDR1 and CDR2: MDHEN, SYDVKM. The trim removed 0 bases at V and 8 bases at J, leaving 8 bases unmatched. DNA for the CDR3: TGTGCCAGCAGTTTATGGACCGGGACAGGTTTGGGCTACACCTTC. It specifies CASSLWTGTGLGYTF.

The genes are TRBV29-1 and TRBJ2-5; D is possibly TRBD2 (6 bases). Per germline, CDR1 SQVTM and CDR2 ANQGSEA. Trimming removed 6 bases from V and 5 bases from J, with 13 bases in between. The CDR3 length is 12 residues. CDR3 sequence: CSVGLLAETQYF. For the CDR3, the DNA is TGCAGCGTGGGCCTACTAGCCGAGACCCAGTACTTC. Drawing the rest from reference TRBV29-1 and TRBJ2-5, the complete variable domain is SAVISQKPSRDICQRGTSLTIQCQVDSQVTMMFWYRQQPGQSLTLIATANQGSEATYESGFVIDKFPISRPNLTFSTLTVSNMSPEDSSIYLCSVGLLAETQYFGPGTRLLVL.

V gene TRBV6-5 combines with J gene TRBJ2-3, with 9 nucleotides matching TRBD2. Germline V gene lookup returns CDR1 MNHEY and CDR2 SVGAGI. The CDR3 loop spans 15 amino acids. V was pared by 7 bases and J by 2 bases, with 7 bases of the junction left unmatched. CDR3 loop: CASTLSGGFTDTQYF. Here the CDR3 DNA reads TGTGCCAGCACCCTTAGCGGGGGCTTCACAGATACGCAGTATTTT.